This TCR beta chain comes out of a study of response to subunit inactivated influenza vaccine. TCRdb independently ran MiXCR on the RT-PCR reads; one entry per CDR3 protein. The sample shows about half a million distinct CDR3 sequences, 9.5% to 13% of them seen only once. This CDR3 contains 13 residues. Source: PBMCs from blood, taken 35 to 45 days after vaccination. This clonotype originated in a man aged 45 to 65 who received an inactivated influenza vaccine. This rearrangement joins TRBV21-1 to TRBJ2-7; the table calls TRBD1, which could not be checked here. TRBV21-1 is flagged as a pseudogene. The CDR3 loop is CATLQGIVYEQYF. The CDR3 bases are TGTGCCACGCTACAGGGGATAGTCTACGAGCAGTACTTC.